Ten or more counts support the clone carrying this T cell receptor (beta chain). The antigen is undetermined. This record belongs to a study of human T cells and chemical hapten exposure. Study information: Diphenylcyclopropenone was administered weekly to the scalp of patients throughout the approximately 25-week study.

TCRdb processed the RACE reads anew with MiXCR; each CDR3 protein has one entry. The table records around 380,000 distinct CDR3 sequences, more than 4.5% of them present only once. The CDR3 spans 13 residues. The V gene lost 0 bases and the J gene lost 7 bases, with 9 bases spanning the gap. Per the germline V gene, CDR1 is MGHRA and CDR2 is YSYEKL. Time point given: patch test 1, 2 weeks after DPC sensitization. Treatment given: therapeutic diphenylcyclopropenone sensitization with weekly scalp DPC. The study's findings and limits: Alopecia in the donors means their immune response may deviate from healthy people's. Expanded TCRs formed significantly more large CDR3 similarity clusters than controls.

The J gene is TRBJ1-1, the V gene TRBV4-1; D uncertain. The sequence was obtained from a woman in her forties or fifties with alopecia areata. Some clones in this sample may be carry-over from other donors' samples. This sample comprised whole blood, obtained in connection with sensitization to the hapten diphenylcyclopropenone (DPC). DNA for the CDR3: TGCGCCAGCAGCCAAGAGGGGAAGGGTGAAGCTTTCTTT. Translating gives CASSQEGKGEAFF.